These T cell receptor beta chains were read from a single sample in a study of OX40 agonist ivuxolimab in advanced cancers. The method was immunoSEQ multiplex PCR; TCRdb's version includes in-frame clones alone and lacks a portion of them. Among about 90,000 clones listed, roughly 93% were seen once. Material: CD4+ or CD8+ T cells sorted from blood, obtained in a trial of the OX40 agonist ivuxolimab. The receptors originated from an adult with an advanced solid tumor such as melanoma, head and neck, liver or kidney cancer. Both conserved end residues are part of each CDR3. Fields, in order: J gene, V gene, clone size, D gene, CDR3 protein, CDR3 DNA. D genes are given only for firm matches. A clone size is listed for some rows: how often the clone was seen (once, few, many), or a class if it is expanded.

J: TRBJ1-2; V: TRBV19; size: few; D: .; CDR3: CASSMENTDGYTF; DNA: TGTGCCAGTAGTATGGAGAATACCGATGGCTACACCTTC
J: TRBJ2-1; V: TRBV21-1; size: .; D: .; CDR3: CASSEGLAVYNEQFF; DNA: TGTGCCAGCAGCGAAGGACTAGCGGTGTACAATGAGCAGTTCTTC
J: TRBJ2-5; V: TRBV19; size: .; D: .; CDR3: CASSIVRRETQYF; DNA: TGTGCCAGTAGTATAGTCCGACGGGAGACCCAGTACTTC
J: TRBJ2-5; V: TRBV7-2; size: .; D: .; CDR3: CASSPWGGARETQYF; DNA: TGTGCCAGCAGCCCCTGGGGGGGGGCACGGGAGACCCAGTACTTC
J: TRBJ2-7; V: TRBV28; size: .; D: .; CDR3: CASSFLQSTYEQYF; DNA: TGTGCCAGCAGTTTTTTACAGTCCACCTACGAGCAGTACTTC
J: TRBJ1-2; V: TRBV7-2; size: .; D: .; CDR3: CASSGSAGADYGYTF; DNA: TGTGCCAGCAGTGGGTCGGCAGGGGCGGACTATGGCTACACCTTC
J: TRBJ1-2; V: TRBV28; size: .; D: .; CDR3: CASTLYGQRNGYGYTF; DNA: TGTGCCAGTACCCTCTACGGACAGCGAAACGGCTATGGCTACACCTTC
J: TRBJ2-7; V: TRBV5-1; size: .; D: TRBD2; CDR3: CASSLVGRGEQYF; DNA: TGCGCCAGCAGCTTGGTCGGGAGGGGCGAGCAGTACTTC
J: TRBJ2-1; V: TRBV9; size: .; D: .; CDR3: CASSVDGGVYNEQFF; DNA: TGTGCCAGCAGCGTAGACGGCGGAGTCTACAATGAGCAGTTCTTC
J: TRBJ2-2; V: TRBV30; size: .; D: .; CDR3: CAWSVHSLAGELFF; DNA: TGTGCCTGGAGTGTACACTCGTTGGCCGGGGAGCTGTTTTTT
J: TRBJ2-7; V: TRBV19; size: .; D: .; CDR3: CASLSPGDRTSYEQYF; DNA: TGTGCCAGCCTCTCGCCCGGAGACAGGACATCCTACGAGCAGTACTTC
J: TRBJ2-3; V: TRBV9; size: .; D: .; CDR3: CASSGVTDTQYF; DNA: TGTGCCAGCAGCGGAGTAACAGATACGCAGTATTTT
J: TRBJ1-4; V: TRBV7-2; size: .; D: .; CDR3: CASSLRVTTNEKLFF; DNA: TGTGCCAGCAGCTTAAGGGTGACAACTAATGAAAAACTGTTTTTT